This T cell receptor (beta chain) was sequenced during a study of blood T cell repertoires in COVID-19. For the study at large: The United States, Italy and Spain supplied acute and convalescent COVID-19 samples. T cells, B-cell-depleted T cells, or PBMCs supplied cDNA or gDNA.

The trim removed 6 bases at V and 6 bases at J, leaving 7 bases unmatched. Germline V gives CDR1 KGHSH, CDR2 LQKENI. The CDR3 contains 14 residues. Original methodology: Reference gene primer amplification gave estimated nucleated cell counts. The assay was immunoSEQ multiplex PCR, and TCRdb's table has in-frame clones only and misses some. V and J calls and clone size come straight from that table; D and trimming were deduced from the DNA. The sample shows over 30,000 clones, around 90% of them seen only once. Sequenced material: peripheral blood. This TCR came from a woman in her 70s with active COVID-19. The V gene is TRBV18, the J gene TRBJ2-3; TRBD2 aligns across 9 bases. The CDR3 nucleotides read TGTGCCAGCTCGCCGCGGGGGGGGCGTGATACGCAGTATTTT. This sequence encodes CASSPRGGRDTQYF.